This passage covers 31 T cell receptor beta chains from one sample sequenced in a study of T cells after yellow fever vaccination. TCRdb ran MiXCR on the 5' RACE reads and lists one entry per CDR3 protein. The sample lists about 340,000 distinct CDR3 sequences, 8.7% seen once, with under 20% in the top ten. Sequencing used PBMCs, obtained on the day of the first yellow fever vaccination. The receptors derive from a man aged 18 to 29 who received the YFV17D yellow fever vaccine.

The chain uses TRBV7-9 and TRBJ2-7; weak D call: TRBD1 (6 bases). CDR1 SEHNR and CDR2 FQNEAQ come from the germline V gene (reference sequence). This CDR3 has 14 residues. The CDR3 DNA sequence: TGTGCCAGCAGCTTAGAGGGACATAGCTACAAGCAGTACGTC. It is translated as CASSLEGHSYKQYV.

This clonotype was detected ten times or more. This chain links TRBV4-3 with TRBJ1-2; perhaps TRBD1 as D (6 bases). Looked up from germline, CDR1 is LGHNA and CDR2 is YSLEER. Trimming stripped 0 bases from V and 4 bases from J, with 15 bases between. The CDR3 is 16 amino acids. This chain's CDR3 is CASSQDPGARSYGYTF. In DNA form, the CDR3 reads TGCGCCAGCAGCCAAGATCCGGGGGCGCGAAGCTATGGCTACACCTTC.

The V gene is TRBV20-1, the J gene TRBJ2-1; the D gene is possibly TRBD2 (5 bases). The CDR3 has 14 amino acids. V was trimmed by 6 bases and J by 4 bases, leaving 16 bases between them. Germline values: CDR1 DFQATT, CDR2 SNEGSKA (reference sequence). DNA for the CDR3: TGCAGTGCCCTTTTAATAGCGACGTACAATGAGCAGTTCTTC. Translation gives CSALLIATYNEQFF.

This clonotype was found a few times. This chain joins TRBV9 and TRBJ2-5; D may match TRBD1 or TRBD2 (7 bases each). Trimming took off 1 base at V and 5 bases at J, with 15 bases between the two ends. The germline V gene encodes CDR1 SGDLS and CDR2 YYNGEE. The CDR3 consists of 15 residues. The CDR3 loop is CASSVQGGRGETQYF. In DNA, the CDR3 is TGTGCCAGCAGCGTACAGGGGGGGCGTGGGGAGACCCAGTACTTC.

This clonotype was detected a few times. J is TRBJ1-3 and V is TRBV9; D remains ambiguous. V lost 0 bases and J lost 0, with 10 bases in between. Germline V gene data show CDR1 as SGDLS and CDR2 as YYNGEE. The CDR3 spans 16 residues. CDR3 sequence (DNA): TGTGCCAGCAGCGTAGTGGGAACAGACTCTGGAAACACCATATATTTT. This gives the protein CASSVVGTDSGNTIYF.

The chain combines TRBV6-1 with TRBJ1-2, with D possibly matching TRBD1 (6 bases). This CDR3 is built from 17 residues. V was trimmed by 7 bases and J by 1 base, leaving 22 bases between them. From germline, CDR1 is MNHNS and CDR2 SASEGT. CDR3 sequence (DNA): TGTGCCAGCACCAGGGAAACTCAGGGGAATCTTAACTATGGCTACACCTTC. It yields the protein CASTRETQGNLNYGYTF.

This clonotype was observed a few times. The rearrangement joins TRBV27 to TRBJ1-5; D is perhaps TRBD1 (5 bases). In germline, CDR1 is MNHEY, CDR2 SMNVEV (reference sequence). The V end was cut by 4 bases, the J end by 7 bases, with 11 bases between. The CDR3 extends over 13 amino acids. CDR3 in amino acids: CASSWGGGQPQHF. The CDR3 DNA is TGTGCCAGCAGTTGGGGGGGGGGGCAGCCCCAGCATTTT.

The chain couples TRBV6-1 to TRBJ1-1; D gene ambiguous. The CDR3 has 13 residues. Germline V CDR1 and CDR2: MNHNS, SASEGT. V was pared by 3 bases and J by 3 bases, with 8 bases between. The DNA of the CDR3 is TGTGCCAGCAGTGATCGGGCCTACACTGAAGCTTTCTTT. The encoded protein is CASSDRAYTEAFF.

Details on this clonotype: The limits of the CDR3 on the DNA are not certain, so only TCRdb's listed CDR3 is given. V gene TRBV29-1 combines with J gene TRBJ2-2; the table's D call TRBD1 went unverified against the DNA. Germline values: CDR1 SQVTM, CDR2 ANQGSEA. 15 amino acids form the CDR3, both terminal residues included. The CDR3 loop is CSVGTGTTNTGELSF.

This clonotype was detected only a few times. This chain uses TRBV4-3 with TRBJ1-2, with D tentatively TRBD1 (6 bases). CDR1 is LGHNA, CDR2 YSLEER, per germline. This CDR3 contains 15 residues. V gave up 1 base and J gave up 7 bases, with 16 bases separating them. The CDR3 DNA follows: TGCGCCAGCAGCCAAGGCCGGACAGAGCCGGGTGGCTACACCTTC. Translating it yields CASSQGRTEPGGYTF.

The V gene is TRBV10-3, the J gene TRBJ2-3; no definite D call. The CDR3 extends over 15 amino acids. The V gene lost 2 bases and the J gene lost 0 bases, with 9 bases spanning the gap. Germline assignment: CDR1 ENHRY and CDR2 SYGVKD. DNA for the CDR3: TGTGCCATCAGTGAGGTCTCTACGAGCACAGATACGCAGTATTTT. It encodes CAISEVSTSTDTQYF.

The chain carries TRBV6-1 and TRBJ2-2; D call uncertain. CDR3 length: 14 residues. Germline V gene data show CDR1 as MNHNS and CDR2 as SASEGT. The V end lost 3 bases, the J end lost 1 base, and 6 bases lay between the germline ends. Written as DNA, the CDR3 is TGTGCCAGCAGTGAGAACCGGAACACCGGGGAGCTGTTTTTT. Protein sequence: CASSENRNTGELFF.

This clonotype was observed a few times. This rearrangement joins TRBV5-1 to TRBJ1-3; no definite D call. Trimming pared 7 bases from V and 3 bases from J, leaving 20 bases between. Germline loops: CDR1 SGHRS, CDR2 YFSETQ. This CDR3 has 16 residues. CDR3 in amino acids: CASCAEGSVFGNTIYF. The CDR3 DNA follows: TGCGCCAGCTGCGCGGAGGGCTCGGTTTTTGGAAACACCATATATTTT.

The sample holds many counts of this clonotype. The rearrangement joins TRBV5-1 to TRBJ1-1; perhaps TRBD1 as D (6 bases). The CDR3 totals 15 residues. Trimming took off 4 bases at V and 0 bases at J, with 13 bases between the two ends. The germline gives CDR1 SGHRS, CDR2 YFSETQ. The DNA for the CDR3 is TGCGCCAGCAGCCCGCCGACAGGCTTGAACACTGAAGCTTTCTTT. Translation: CASSPPTGLNTEAFF.

CDR3: CASSEVGQGYGYTF. The DNA for the CDR3 is TGTGCCAGCAGTGAAGTCGGCCAGGGTTATGGCTACACCTTC. The chain links TRBV6-1 to TRBJ1-2; D may be TRBD1 (5 bases). The V end was cut by 1 base, the J end by 5 bases, with 11 bases between. This CDR3 contains 14 residues. From germline, CDR1 is MNHNS and CDR2 SASEGT.

This clonotype turned up a few times. The chain combines TRBV10-2 with TRBJ2-4, with 10 positions matching TRBD2. The V gene end was trimmed by 0 bases and the J gene end by 8 bases; junction bases not matched to a gene: 10. The CDR3 has 17 amino acids. Germline CDR1 is WSHSY and CDR2 is SAAADI. The CDR3 sequence is CASSESTPGSGGHIQYF. In nucleotides, the CDR3 is TGCGCCAGCAGTGAGTCGACTCCGGGTAGCGGGGGGCACATTCAGTACTTC.

This clonotype was seen only a few times. J is TRBJ2-3 and V is TRBV7-3; D not certain. V lost 5 bases and J lost 8, with 14 bases in between. Germline V gives CDR1 SGHTA, CDR2 FQGTGA. The CDR3 is made up of 13 amino acids. CDR3 protein: CASSRANSGTQYF. The CDR3 DNA follows: TGTGCCAGCAGCCGCGCGAACAGTGGTACGCAGTATTTT.

This clonotype was seen a handful of times. The chain recombines TRBV12-3 or TRBV12-4 with TRBJ1-5; tentatively, D is TRBD1 (5 bases). Trimming left V 0 bases short and J 6 bases short, with 12 bases between. This CDR3 region has 15 residues. In DNA form, the CDR3 reads TGTGCCAGCAGTTTAGCCCGGACATACAGTCAGCCCCAGCATTTT. Residues: CASSLARTYSQPQHF.

Many counts were recorded for this clonotype. This chain connects TRBV11-2 to TRBJ2-7, with TRBD1 matching 10 bases. Trimming cost V 5 bases and J 1 base; bases outside gene matches: 5. The CDR3 runs to 15 residues. Germline CDR1 SGHAT, CDR2 FQNNGV. In DNA, the CDR3 is TGTGCCAGCAGCGAGTGGGACAGGGGATCCTACGAGCAGTACTTC. This translates into CASSEWDRGSYEQYF.

The chain is built from TRBV12-3 or TRBV12-4 and TRBJ2-5; D assignment may be TRBD1 or TRBD2 (5 bases each). Trimming removed 6 bases at V and 4 bases at J, with 18 bases between. CDR3 length: 15 amino acids. CDR3 amino acids: CASRTTRDGTETQYF. The CDR3, as DNA: TGTGCCAGCAGAACTACAAGGGACGGCACAGAGACCCAGTACTTC.

This clonotype was counted once. The chain links TRBV12-3 or TRBV12-4 to TRBJ2-6; 8 nucleotides align to TRBD1. The CDR3 totals 18 residues. V trimming: 11 bases; J trimming: 0 bases; junction bases outside the gene matches: 15. The CDR3 nucleotides read TGTGCCTGCATCCCAGGGGGCTTCTTCCGCTCTGGGGCCAACGTCCTGACTTTC. As protein: CACIPGGFFRSGANVLTF.

The chain has TRBV7-2 and TRBJ1-6; D uncertain. V was clipped by 7 bases and J by 9 bases, with 13 bases between them. This CDR3 contains 13 residues. Germline V gene lookup returns CDR1 SGHTA and CDR2 FQGNSA. The CDR3 spells CASNEPPGSPLHF. The DNA of the CDR3 is TGTGCCAGCAACGAGCCCCCTGGTTCACCCCTCCACTTT.

The CDR3 sequence: CSSRGMRTEAFF. CDR3 bases: TGCAGCTCTAGGGGGATGCGCACTGAAGCTTTCTTT. The J gene is TRBJ1-1, the V gene TRBV29-1; possibly TRBD1 for D (6 bases). Germline V CDR1 and CDR2: SQVTM, ANQGSEA. The V and J ends lost 8 bases and 4 bases respectively, with 14 bases between them. CDR3 length equals 12 residues. The variable domain in full, with the rest retrieved from reference TRBV29-1 and TRBJ1-1, is SAVISQKPSRDICQRGTSLTIQCQVDSQVTMMFWYRQQPGQSLTLIATANQGSEATYESGFVIDKFPISRPNLTFSTLTVSNMSPEDSSIYLCSSRGMRTEAFFGQGTRLTVV.

This clonotype has a handful of counts. The chain uses TRBV28 and TRBJ2-5; TRBD1 agrees at 9 bases. Germline assignment: CDR1 MDHEN and CDR2 SYDVKM. CDR3 length: 15 residues. Trimming at V came to 2 bases and at J to 0 bases, leaving 1 base not matched to a gene. CDR3 loop: CASSLRTGDQETQYF. The CDR3 coding sequence is TGTGCCAGCAGTTTAAGGACAGGGGACCAAGAGACCCAGTACTTC.

This clonotype was found many times. The CDR3: CASSYGQGTGTEAFF. The CDR3, as DNA: TGCGCCAGCAGCTACGGGCAGGGGACGGGCACTGAAGCTTTCTTT. The chain recombines TRBV5-1 with TRBJ1-1, with TRBD1 as a possible D gene (6 bases). The CDR3 contains 15 residues. The germline gives CDR1 SGHRS, CDR2 YFSETQ. Trimming shortened V by 3 bases and J by 4 bases, and 16 bases separated the two germline ends.

The chain has TRBV10-3 and TRBJ2-3; TRBD2 matches at 7 bases. This CDR3 has 13 amino acids. CDR1 is ENHRY and CDR2 is SYGVKD in the germline V gene. V gave up 9 bases and J gave up 1 base; unmatched junction bases: 4. CDR3 sequence reads: CAMGGGGTDTQYF. CDR3 DNA: TGTGCCATGGGGGGGGGGGGCACAGATACGCAGTATTTT.

This chain joins TRBV6-1 and TRBJ2-6; possibly TRBD1 for D (6 bases). The CDR3 sequence is 19 residues long. CDR1 and CDR2 from the germline V gene are MNHNS and SASEGT. V was shortened by 1 base and J by 3 bases, with 19 bases between the two germline ends. The CDR3: CASSEVTPNRVNGANVLTF. The CDR3 DNA sequence: TGTGCCAGCAGTGAAGTGACACCGAACAGGGTTAATGGGGCCAACGTCCTGACTTTC.

This clonotype appeared a few times. This chain joins TRBV5-4 and TRBJ1-2, with a tentative D call TRBD1 (5 bases). V gave up 5 bases and J gave up 12 bases, with 17 bases separating them. Germline values: CDR1 SGHNT, CDR2 YYREEE (reference sequence). The CDR3 consists of 12 residues. As DNA, the CDR3 is TGTGCCAGCAGACAATCCGGTGACAGTCACACCTTC. Its translation: CASRQSGDSHTF.

The chain combines TRBV7-9 with TRBJ2-7, with 8 nucleotides matching TRBD1. There are 14 residues in the CDR3. After removal of 5 bases from V and 6 bases from J, the junction contained 9 bases not matched to a gene. Per the germline V gene, CDR1 is SEHNR and CDR2 is FQNEAQ (reference sequence). The CDR3: CASSRGTGPLEQYV. For the CDR3, the DNA is TGTGCCAGCAGCCGCGGGACAGGACCCCTCGAGCAGTACGTC.

The chain links TRBV5-1 to TRBJ1-1, with D unresolved. The ends were cut back, 0 bases at V and 1 base at J, with 7 bases in the middle. CDR1 and CDR2 from the germline V gene are SGHRS and YFSETQ. The CDR3 spans 14 residues. Here the CDR3 reads CASSLEGQNTEAFF. The CDR3 DNA sequence: TGCGCCAGCAGCTTGGAGGGCCAGAACACTGAAGCTTTCTTT.

The V and J genes are TRBV7-3 and TRBJ2-6; D is perhaps TRBD1 (6 bases). Per the germline V gene, CDR1 is SGHTA and CDR2 is FQGTGA. Trimming took 6 bases from V and 4 from J, leaving 13 bases between them. The CDR3 extends over 15 amino acids. CDR3 in DNA: TGTGCCAGCAGACGGGCAGGGGCAGGGGCCAACGTCCTGACTTTC. Translating it yields CASRRAGAGANVLTF.